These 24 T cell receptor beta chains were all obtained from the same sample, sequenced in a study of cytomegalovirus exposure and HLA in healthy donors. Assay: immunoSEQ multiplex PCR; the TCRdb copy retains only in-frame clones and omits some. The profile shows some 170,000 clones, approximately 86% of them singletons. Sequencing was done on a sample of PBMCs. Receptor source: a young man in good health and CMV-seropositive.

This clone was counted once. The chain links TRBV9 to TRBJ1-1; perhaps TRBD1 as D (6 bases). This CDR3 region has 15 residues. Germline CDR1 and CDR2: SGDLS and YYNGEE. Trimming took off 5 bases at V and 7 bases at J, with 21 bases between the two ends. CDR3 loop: CASSPPTGGGGEAFF. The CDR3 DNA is TGTGCCAGCAGTCCACCCACCGGGGGCGGGGGTGAAGCTTTCTTT.

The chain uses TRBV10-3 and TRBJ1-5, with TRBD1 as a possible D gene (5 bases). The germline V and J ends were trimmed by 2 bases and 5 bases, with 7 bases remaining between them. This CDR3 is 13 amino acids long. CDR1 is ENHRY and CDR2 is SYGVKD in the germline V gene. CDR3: CAISEGTYQPQHF. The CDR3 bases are TGTGCCATCAGTGAGGGGACTTATCAGCCCCAGCATTTT.

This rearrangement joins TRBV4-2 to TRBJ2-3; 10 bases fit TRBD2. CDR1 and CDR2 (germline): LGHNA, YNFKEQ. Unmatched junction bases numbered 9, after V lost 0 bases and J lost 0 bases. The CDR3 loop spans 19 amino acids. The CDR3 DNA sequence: TGTGCCAGCAGCCAAGATATGTTAGCGGGGGGATCTAGCACAGATACGCAGTATTTT. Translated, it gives CASSQDMLAGGSSTDTQYF.

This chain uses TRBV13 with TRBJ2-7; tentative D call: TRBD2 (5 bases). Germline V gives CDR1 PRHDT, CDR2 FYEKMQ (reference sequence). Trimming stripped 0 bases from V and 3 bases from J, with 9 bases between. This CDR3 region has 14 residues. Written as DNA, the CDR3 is TGTGCCAGCAGCTTAGGCCACGGGGACTACGAGCAGTACTTC. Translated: CASSLGHGDYEQYF. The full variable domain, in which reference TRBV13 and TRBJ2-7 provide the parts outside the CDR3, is AAGVIQSPRHLIKEKRETATLKCYPIPRHDTVYWYQQGPGQDPQFLISFYEKMQSDKGSIPDRFSAQQFSDYHSELNMSSLELGDSALYFCASSLGHGDYEQYFGPGTRLTVT.

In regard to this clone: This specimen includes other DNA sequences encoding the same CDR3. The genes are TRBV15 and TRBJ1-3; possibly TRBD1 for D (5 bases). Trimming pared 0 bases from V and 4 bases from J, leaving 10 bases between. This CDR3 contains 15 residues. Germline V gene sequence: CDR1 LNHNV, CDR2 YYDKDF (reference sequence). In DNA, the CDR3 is TGTGCCACCAGCAGAGACCAATACAGGGGAAACACCATATATTTT. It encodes CATSRDQYRGNTIYF. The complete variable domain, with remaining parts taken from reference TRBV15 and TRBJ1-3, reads DAMVIQNPRYQVTQFGKPVTLSCSQTLNHNVMYWYQQKSSQAPKLLFHYYDKDFNNEADTPDNFQSRRPNTSFCFLDIRSPGLGDTAMYLCATSRDQYRGNTIYFGEGSWLTVV.

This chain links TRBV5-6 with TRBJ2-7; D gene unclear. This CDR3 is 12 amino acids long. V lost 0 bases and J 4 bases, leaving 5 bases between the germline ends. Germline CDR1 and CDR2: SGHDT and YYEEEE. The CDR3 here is CASSLAKYEQYF. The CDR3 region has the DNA TGTGCCAGCAGCTTGGCCAAATACGAGCAGTACTTC.

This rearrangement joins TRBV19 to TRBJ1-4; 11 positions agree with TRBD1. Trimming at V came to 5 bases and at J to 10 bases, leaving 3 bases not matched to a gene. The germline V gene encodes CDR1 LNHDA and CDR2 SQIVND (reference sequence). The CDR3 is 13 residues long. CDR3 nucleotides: TGTGCCAGTAGTGGACAGGGGGCAGGAAAACTGTTTTTT. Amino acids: CASSGQGAGKLFF.

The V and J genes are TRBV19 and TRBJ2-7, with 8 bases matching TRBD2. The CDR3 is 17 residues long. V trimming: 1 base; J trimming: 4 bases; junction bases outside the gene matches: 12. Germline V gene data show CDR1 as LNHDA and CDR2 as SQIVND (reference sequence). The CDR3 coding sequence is TGTGCCAGTAGTATAGGGGTGGCGGGGGGCGCTGGTTACGAGCAGTACTTC. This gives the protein CASSIGVAGGAGYEQYF.

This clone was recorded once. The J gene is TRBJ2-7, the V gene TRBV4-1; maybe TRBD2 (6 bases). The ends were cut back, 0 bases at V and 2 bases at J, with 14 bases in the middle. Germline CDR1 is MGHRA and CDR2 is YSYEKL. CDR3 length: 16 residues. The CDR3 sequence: CASSQDSRGPTYEQYF. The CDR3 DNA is TGCGCCAGCAGCCAAGATTCGCGGGGCCCGACCTACGAGCAGTACTTC.

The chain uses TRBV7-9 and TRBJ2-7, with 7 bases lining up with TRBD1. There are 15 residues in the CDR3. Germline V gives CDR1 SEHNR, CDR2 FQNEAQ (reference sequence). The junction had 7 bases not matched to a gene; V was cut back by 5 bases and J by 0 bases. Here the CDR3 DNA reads TGTGCCAGCAGCCCAGGGGGTGCACTCTCCTACGAGCAGTACTTC. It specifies CASSPGGALSYEQYF.

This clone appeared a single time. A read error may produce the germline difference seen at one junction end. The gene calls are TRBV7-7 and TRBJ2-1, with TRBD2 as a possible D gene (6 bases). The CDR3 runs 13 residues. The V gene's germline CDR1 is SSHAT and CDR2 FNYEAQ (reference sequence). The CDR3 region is CASSLAVGNEQFF. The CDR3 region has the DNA TGTGCTAGCAGCTTAGCGGTCGGGAATGAGCAGTTCTTC.

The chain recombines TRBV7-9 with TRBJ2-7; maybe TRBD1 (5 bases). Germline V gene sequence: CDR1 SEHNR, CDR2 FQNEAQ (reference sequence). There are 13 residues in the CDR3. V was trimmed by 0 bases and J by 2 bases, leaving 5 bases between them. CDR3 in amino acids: CASSLAGAYEQYF. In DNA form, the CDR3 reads TGTGCCAGCAGCTTAGCAGGGGCCTACGAGCAGTACTTC.

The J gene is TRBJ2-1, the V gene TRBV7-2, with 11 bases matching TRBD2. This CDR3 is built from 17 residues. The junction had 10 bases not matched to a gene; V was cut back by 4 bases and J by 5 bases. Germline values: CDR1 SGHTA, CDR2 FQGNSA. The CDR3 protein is CASSSPRSGGDNNEQFF. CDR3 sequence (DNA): TGTGCCAGCAGCTCTCCGCGTAGCGGGGGGGATAACAATGAGCAGTTCTTC. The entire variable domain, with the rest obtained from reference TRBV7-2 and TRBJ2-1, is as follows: GAGVSQSPSNKVTEKGKDVELRCDPISGHTALYWYRQSLGQGLEFLIYFQGNSAPDKSGLPSDRFSAERTGGSVSTLTIQRTQQEDSAVYLCASSSPRSGGDNNEQFFGPGTRLTVL.

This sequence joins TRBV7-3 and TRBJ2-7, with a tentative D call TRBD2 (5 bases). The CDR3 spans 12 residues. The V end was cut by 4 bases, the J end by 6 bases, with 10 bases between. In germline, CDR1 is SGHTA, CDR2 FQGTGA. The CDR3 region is CASSSGVGEQYF. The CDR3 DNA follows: TGTGCCAGCAGCTCCGGGGTCGGCGAGCAGTACTTC.

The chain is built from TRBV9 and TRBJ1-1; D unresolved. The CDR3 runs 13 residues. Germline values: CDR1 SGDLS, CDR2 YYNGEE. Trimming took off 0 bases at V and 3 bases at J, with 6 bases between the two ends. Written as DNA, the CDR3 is TGTGCCAGCAGCGTAGGGCAGTACACTGAAGCTTTCTTT. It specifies CASSVGQYTEAFF.

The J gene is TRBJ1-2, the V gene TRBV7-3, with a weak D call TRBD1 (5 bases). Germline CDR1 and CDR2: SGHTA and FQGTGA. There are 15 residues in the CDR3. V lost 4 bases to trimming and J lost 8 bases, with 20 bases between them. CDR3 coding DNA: TGTGCCAGCAGCTGGGCAGCCACCGGGGAGGGGGGCTACACCTTC. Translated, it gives CASSWAATGEGGYTF. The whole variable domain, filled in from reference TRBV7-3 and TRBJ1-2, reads GAGVSQTPSNKVTEKGKYVELRCDPISGHTALYWYRQSLGQGPEFLIYFQGTGAADDSGLPNDRFFAVRPEGSVSTLKIQRTERGDSAVYLCASSWAATGEGGYTFGSGTRLTVV.

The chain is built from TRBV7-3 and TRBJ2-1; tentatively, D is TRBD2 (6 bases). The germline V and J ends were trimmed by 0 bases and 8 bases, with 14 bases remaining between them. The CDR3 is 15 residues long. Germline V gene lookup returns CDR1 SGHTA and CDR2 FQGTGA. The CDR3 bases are TGTGCCAGCAGCTTAACCGGGAGTAAGTTTTATGAGCAGTTCTTC. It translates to CASSLTGSKFYEQFF. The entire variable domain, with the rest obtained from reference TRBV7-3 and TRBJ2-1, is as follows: GAGVSQTPSNKVTEKGKYVELRCDPISGHTALYWYRQSLGQGPEFLIYFQGTGAADDSGLPNDRFFAVRPEGSVSTLKIQRTERGDSAVYLCASSLTGSKFYEQFFGPGTRLTVL.

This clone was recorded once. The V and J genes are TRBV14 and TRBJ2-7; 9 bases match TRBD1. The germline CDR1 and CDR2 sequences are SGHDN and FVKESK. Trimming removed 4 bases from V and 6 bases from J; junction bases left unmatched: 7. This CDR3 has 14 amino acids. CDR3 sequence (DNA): TGTGCCAGCAGCCGCCCCGGGACAGGGTTCGAGCAGTACTTC. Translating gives CASSRPGTGFEQYF.

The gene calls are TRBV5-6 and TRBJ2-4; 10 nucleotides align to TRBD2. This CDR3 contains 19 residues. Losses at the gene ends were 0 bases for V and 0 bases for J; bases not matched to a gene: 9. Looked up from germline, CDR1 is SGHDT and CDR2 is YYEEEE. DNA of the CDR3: TGTGCCAGCAGCTTGGTCGTTAGCGGGGGGAGCGGAGCCAAAAACATTCAGTACTTC. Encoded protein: CASSLVVSGGSGAKNIQYF.

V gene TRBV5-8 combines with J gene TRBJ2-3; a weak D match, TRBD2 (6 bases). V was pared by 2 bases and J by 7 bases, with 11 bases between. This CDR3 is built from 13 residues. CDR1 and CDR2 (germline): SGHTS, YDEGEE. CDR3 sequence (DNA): TGTGCCAGCAGCTTTGGGGGGACCTATACGCAGTATTTT. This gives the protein CASSFGGTYTQYF.

CDR3 loop: CASREQYSNQPQHF. The DNA for the CDR3 is TGTGCCAGCAGGGAACAGTATAGCAATCAGCCCCAGCATTTT. J is TRBJ1-5 and V is TRBV2; the D is unclear. The germline V gene encodes CDR1 SNHLY and CDR2 FYNNEI. The CDR3 runs 14 residues. The V end was cut by 6 bases, the J end by 0 bases, with 9 bases between.

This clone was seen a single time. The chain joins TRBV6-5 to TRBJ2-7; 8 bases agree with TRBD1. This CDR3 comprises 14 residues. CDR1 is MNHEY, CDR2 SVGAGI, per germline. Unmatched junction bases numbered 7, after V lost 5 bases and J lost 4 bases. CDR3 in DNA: TGTGCCAGCAGTCCGGGACAGGTCCTATACGAGCAGTACTTC. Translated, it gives CASSPGQVLYEQYF.

The CDR3 region is CASSSGQGSVETQYF. In nucleotides, the CDR3 is TGCGCCAGCAGCTCCGGACAGGGCTCGGTGGAGACCCAGTACTTC. This chain connects TRBV5-1 to TRBJ2-5; TRBD1 aligns across 8 bases. This CDR3 comprises 15 residues. Germline V gene sequence: CDR1 SGHRS, CDR2 YFSETQ. J gave up 5 bases and V 3 bases, and 9 bases lay outside the gene matches.

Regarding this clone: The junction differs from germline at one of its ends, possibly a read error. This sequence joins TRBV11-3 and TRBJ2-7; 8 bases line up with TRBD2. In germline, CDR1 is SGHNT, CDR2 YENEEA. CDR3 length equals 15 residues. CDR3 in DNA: TGTGCCAGCAGCTTTATAGCGGGACCTTCCTCCGAGCAGTACTTC. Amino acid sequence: CASSFIAGPSSEQYF.